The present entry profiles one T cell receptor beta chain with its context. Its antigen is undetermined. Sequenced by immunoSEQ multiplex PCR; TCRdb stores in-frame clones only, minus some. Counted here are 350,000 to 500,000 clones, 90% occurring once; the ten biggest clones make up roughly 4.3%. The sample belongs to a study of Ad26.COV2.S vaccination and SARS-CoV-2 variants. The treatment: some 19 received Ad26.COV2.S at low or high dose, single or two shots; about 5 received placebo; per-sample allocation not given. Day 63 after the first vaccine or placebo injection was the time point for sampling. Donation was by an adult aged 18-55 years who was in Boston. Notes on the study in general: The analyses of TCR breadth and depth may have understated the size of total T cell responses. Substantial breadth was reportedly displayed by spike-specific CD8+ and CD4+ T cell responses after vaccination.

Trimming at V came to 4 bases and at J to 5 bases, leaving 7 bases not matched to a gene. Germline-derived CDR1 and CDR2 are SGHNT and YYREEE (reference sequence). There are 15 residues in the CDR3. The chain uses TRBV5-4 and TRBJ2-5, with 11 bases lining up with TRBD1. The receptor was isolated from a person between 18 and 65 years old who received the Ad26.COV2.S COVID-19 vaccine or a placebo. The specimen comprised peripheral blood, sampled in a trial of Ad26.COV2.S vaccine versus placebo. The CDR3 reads CASSRGQGAFETQYF. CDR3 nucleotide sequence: TGTGCCAGCAGCCGTGGACAGGGGGCGTTTGAGACCCAGTACTTC.